The rows below give T cell receptor beta chains drawn from one sample of a study of blood T cell repertoires in COVID-19. Profiling relied on immunoSEQ multiplex PCR, and the TCRdb table lists in-frame clones only, not all of them. The data contain fewer than 300,000 clones, 85% to 90% of them seen just once; the ten biggest clones take up roughly 6.3%. Source material: peripheral blood. Every receptor here comes from a woman aged 45-60 years with COVID-19, enrolled during active disease. The CDR3 runs from the conserved cysteine through the conserved F or W. A D gene is named only where the DNA matches it firmly. Only some rows state a clone size, as once, few, many or a class for expanded clones.

TRBJ2-1 | TRBV25-1 | . | TRBD1 | TGTGCCAGCAGCCGATTGGGACAGGGGGCGGACAATGAGCAGTTCTTC | CASSRLGQGADNEQFF
TRBJ2-7 | TRBV29-1 | . | . | TGCAGCGTTGAGAAGTCAGGGACAACAGCACCCTACGAGCAGTACTTC | CSVEKSGTTAPYEQYF
TRBJ1-5 | TRBV11-2 | . | TRBD1 | TGTGCCAGCAGCTACCGTACAGGGGTTAATCAGCCCCAGCATTTT | CASSYRTGVNQPQHF
TRBJ2-1 | TRBV10-3 | . | TRBD2 | TGTGCCATGAACCCTAGCGGGCGAAACAATGAGCAGTTCTTC | CAMNPSGRNNEQFF
TRBJ2-1 | TRBV27 | . | TRBD1 | TGTGCCAGCAGTCGGGGGACAGGACCCTACAATGAGCAGTTCTTC | CASSRGTGPYNEQFF
TRBJ1-4 | TRBV2 | many | TRBD1 | TGTGCCAGCAGTCAAACAGGGGGCGAGTATGAAAAACTGTTTTTT | CASSQTGGEYEKLFF
TRBJ2-1 | TRBV27 | . | . | TGTGCCAGCAGTTTGATTCTGGGGGACACCGAGCAGTTCTTC | CASSLILGDTEQFF
TRBJ2-7 | TRBV30 | . | . | TGTGCCTGGAGTGTTGGTCTAACCTACGAGCAGTACTTC | CAWSVGLTYEQYF
TRBJ2-3 | TRBV5-4 | . | TRBD1 | TGTGCCAGCAGCTCCCGGACAGGCCCAGATACGCAGTATTTT | CASSSRTGPDTQYF
TRBJ1-6 | TRBV9 | few | . | TGTGCCAGCAGCGTAACAGAGACTTCACCCCTCCACTTT | CASSVTETSPLHF
TRBJ1-5 | TRBV27 | few | . | TGTGCCAGCAGTTTGTGGGGGGATGGTCAGCCCCAGCATTTT | CASSLWGDGQPQHF
TRBJ2-1 | TRBV28 | . | . | TGTGCCACCTCGGGGGAAGGGCTTGGCAATGAGCAGTTCTTC | CATSGEGLGNEQFF
TRBJ2-1 | TRBV19 | . | TRBD2 | TGTGCCAGTAGTAACGGACTAGCGGCCTACAATGAGCAGTTCTTC | CASSNGLAAYNEQFF
TRBJ2-7 | TRBV2 | . | . | TGTGCCAGCAGTGCTGAAATCCTAGCTTACGAGCAGTACTTC | CASSAEILAYEQYF
TRBJ1-5 | TRBV4-1 | . | . | TGCGCCAGCAGCCAAGTAGGGTTAGGAGGGGCTGGCAATCAGCCCCAGCATTTT | CASSQVGLGGAGNQPQHF
TRBJ2-1 | TRBV3-1/TRBV3-2 | . | TRBD2 | TGTGCCAGCAGCCTACGCGGGACTAGCGGGATTATGGATGAGCAGTTCTTC | CASSLRGTSGIMDEQFF
TRBJ2-7 | TRBV6-5 | few | . | TGTGCCAGCAGTAAACTAGACAAGCAGTACTTC | CASSKLDKQYF
TRBJ2-7 | TRBV7-2 | . | TRBD2 | TGTGCCAGCAGCTCTCAAGCGGGAGTGGGAGAGCAGTACTTC | CASSSQAGVGEQYF
TRBJ1-2 | TRBV5-1 | . | TRBD1 | TGCGCCAGCAGCACCGGACAGGGAATATATGGCTACACCTTC | CASSTGQGIYGYTF
TRBJ2-3 | TRBV2 | once | . | TGTGCCAGCAGTGGGAGGTCAGGGGGCACAGATACGCAGTATTTT | CASSGRSGGTDTQYF
TRBJ1-2 | TRBV6-5 | . | TRBD1 | TGTGCCAGCCGATCGGGACAGTACTATGGCTACACCTTC | CASRSGQYYGYTF
TRBJ1-5 | TRBV30 | . | . | TGTGCCTGGAGTGTACGTAGTTTCTATAGCAATCAGCCCCAGCATTTT | CAWSVRSFYSNQPQHF
TRBJ2-1 | TRBV3-1/TRBV3-2 | once | TRBD2 | TGTGCCAGCAGCCCGGGACTAGCGGGAGGGGCGAGCTCCTACAATGAGCAGTTCTTC | CASSPGLAGGASSYNEQFF
TRBJ2-5 | TRBV6-1 | . | . | TGTGCCAGCAGTGAACGGGGCGTGGAGGGTTGGGAGACCCAGTACTTC | CASSERGVEGWETQYF
TRBJ1-3 | TRBV29-1 | . | . | TGCAGCGTTGGTGGGGGCCCGGACTCTGGAAACACCATATATTTT | CSVGGGPDSGNTIYF
TRBJ1-1 | TRBV7-2 | once | . | TGTGCCAGCAGCTTAGCCGGAGTTAACACTGAGGCTTTCTTT | CASSLAGVNTEAFF
TRBJ2-7 | TRBV18 | . | . | TGTGCCAGCTCACGCGGAACTGGTACCTACGAGCAGTACTTC | CASSRGTGTYEQYF
TRBJ2-5 | TRBV7-8 | . | TRBD2 | TGTGCCAGCAGCTTAAGCGGGGCCAGGGAGACCCAGTACTTC | CASSLSGARETQYF
TRBJ2-7 | TRBV7-8 | . | TRBD2 | TGTGCCAGCAGCCCCCCCGGGACTAGCGGTGTCTACGAGCAGTACTTC | CASSPPGTSGVYEQYF
TRBJ1-5 | TRBV6-5 | . | . | TGTGCCAGCAGCCGAGGCAGGGTTGGTCAGCCCCAGCATTTT | CASSRGRVGQPQHF
TRBJ1-4 | TRBV2 | . | . | TGTGCCAGCAGGAACAGGGTGACGCCAAATGAAAAACTGTTTTTT | CASRNRVTPNEKLFF
TRBJ1-2 | TRBV29-1 | . | . | TGCAGCGTTGGGGGGGAAAGGGTAAACTATGGCTACACCTTC | CSVGGERVNYGYTF
TRBJ2-1 | TRBV6-5 | once | TRBD2 | TGTGCCAGCAGATCGGGACTAGCGCGGAATAATGAGCAGTTCTTC | CASRSGLARNNEQFF
TRBJ1-3 | TRBV11-2 | . | TRBD1 | TGTGCCAGCAGCTCCCGCCTCCCAGGGGGAACTGGAAACACCATATATTTT | CASSSRLPGGTGNTIYF
TRBJ2-5 | TRBV6-5 | . | TRBD2 | TGTGCCAGCAGTTACTCGGGGGGAGGGCAAGAGACCCAGTACTTC | CASSYSGGGQETQYF
TRBJ1-5 | TRBV6-5 | . | TRBD1 | TGTGCCAGCAGTTTAGGGACAGAGAATCAGCCCCAGCATTTT | CASSLGTENQPQHF
TRBJ1-3 | TRBV7-9 | . | . | TGTGCCAGCACCCACGGTGGTCAGGGCAGAAACACCATATATTTT | CASTHGGQGRNTIYF
TRBJ2-4 | TRBV19 | few | TRBD1 | TGTGCCAGTAGCCGGGGACAGGGGGCCCCCAAAAACATTCAGTACTTC | CASSRGQGAPKNIQYF
TRBJ2-1 | TRBV18 | . | . | TGTGCCAGCTCACTCATCCTAGGTGGGAATGAGCAGTTCTTC | CASSLILGGNEQFF
TRBJ2-1 | TRBV18 | . | TRBD1 | TGTGCCAGCTCACCGACAGGGGCCTACAATGAGCAGTTCTTC | CASSPTGAYNEQFF